This T cell receptor beta chain was identified in a study of T-cell reconstitution after alpha-beta-depleted transplantation in children (dated by TCRdb to 2015 to 2016). Background for the entire study: Using TCR repertoire profiling, the study quantitatively followed how T-cell immune reconstitution unfolded in children after TCRalphabeta/CD19-depleted allogeneic hematopoietic cell transplantation.

CDR3 length: 16 amino acids, cysteine to phenylalanine. The sequence is cut down to CDR3 DNA, 48 bases in frame from base 1. V and J are trimmed by 0 bases and 0 bases, and the gene matches miss 1 base of the junction. Looking up the germline V gene yields CDR1 SGDLS and CDR2 YYNGEE. This clonotype has ten or more counts. Its recognized antigen is unknown. No base qualities exist here, and no much larger clone lies one base off it. Library construction relied on PCR. Sequencing was performed on an Illumina HiSeq 2500. To normalize quantification of the TCRbeta repertoire, the TCR libraries were built with molecular barcoding that relied on unique molecular identifiers. Starting from the raw public reads, TCRdb applied fastp trimming at Q25, assembled clones with MiXCR and retained in-frame beta chains. Each CDR3 protein appears once, grouped with its most common genes and DNA. For this sample there are hundreds of thousands of distinct CDR3 sequences; approximately 13% appear just once. The top ten clones comprise over 5.5% of the sample.

This sequence was found in a human donor who donated a stem cell graft to a child with combined immunodeficiency. The chain links TRBV9 with TRBJ1-5; TRBD1 matches 9 bases in the middle. The material was PBMCs from the stem cell graft donor, obtained from the stem cell graft. DNA sequence: TGTGCCAGCAGCGTAGGGGGACAGGGTAGCAATCAGCCCCAGCATTTT. Its translation reads: CASSVGGQGSNQPQHF.